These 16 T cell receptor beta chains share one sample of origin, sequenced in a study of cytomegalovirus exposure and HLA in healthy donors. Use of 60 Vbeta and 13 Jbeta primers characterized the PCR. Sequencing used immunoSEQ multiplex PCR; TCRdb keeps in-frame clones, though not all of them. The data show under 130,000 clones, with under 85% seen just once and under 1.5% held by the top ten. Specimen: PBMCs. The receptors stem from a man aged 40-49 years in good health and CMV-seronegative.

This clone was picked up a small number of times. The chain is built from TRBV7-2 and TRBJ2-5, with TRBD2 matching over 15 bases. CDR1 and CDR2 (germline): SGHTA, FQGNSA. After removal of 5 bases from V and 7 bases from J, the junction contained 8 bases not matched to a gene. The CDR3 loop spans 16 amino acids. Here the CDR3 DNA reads TGTGCCAGCAGCCCCGAGGGGGGACTAGCGGGAGGGACCCAGTACTTC. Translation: CASSPEGGLAGGTQYF. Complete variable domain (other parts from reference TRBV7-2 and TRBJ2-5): GAGVSQSPSNKVTEKGKDVELRCDPISGHTALYWYRQSLGQGLEFLIYFQGNSAPDKSGLPSDRFSAERTGGSVSTLTIQRTQQEDSAVYLCASSPEGGLAGGTQYFGPGTRLLVL.

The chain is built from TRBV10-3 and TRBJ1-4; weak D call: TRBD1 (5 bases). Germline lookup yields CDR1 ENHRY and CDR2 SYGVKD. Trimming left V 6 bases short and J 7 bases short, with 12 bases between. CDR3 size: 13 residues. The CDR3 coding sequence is TGTGCCATCAGGGGCAGGGAGGGTGAAAAACTGTTTTTT. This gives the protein CAIRGREGEKLFF.

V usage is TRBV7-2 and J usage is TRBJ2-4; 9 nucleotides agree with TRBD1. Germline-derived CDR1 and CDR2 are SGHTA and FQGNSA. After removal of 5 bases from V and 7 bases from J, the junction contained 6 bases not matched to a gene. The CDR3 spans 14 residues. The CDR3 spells CASSTTGGKNIQYF. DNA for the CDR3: TGTGCCAGCAGCACTACAGGGGGCAAGAACATTCAGTACTTC.

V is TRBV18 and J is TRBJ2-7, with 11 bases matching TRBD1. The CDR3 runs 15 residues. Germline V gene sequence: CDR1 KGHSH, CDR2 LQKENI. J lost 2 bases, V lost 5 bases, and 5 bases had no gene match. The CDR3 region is CASSAGQGAPYEQYF. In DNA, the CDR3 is TGTGCCAGCTCAGCTGGACAGGGGGCCCCCTACGAGCAGTACTTC.

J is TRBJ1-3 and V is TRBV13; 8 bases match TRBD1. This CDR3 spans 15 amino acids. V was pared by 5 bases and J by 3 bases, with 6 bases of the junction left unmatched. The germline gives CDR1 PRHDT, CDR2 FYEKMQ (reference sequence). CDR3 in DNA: TGTGCCAGCAGCCTCCGGACAGGGAGTGGAAACACCATATATTTT. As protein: CASSLRTGSGNTIYF.

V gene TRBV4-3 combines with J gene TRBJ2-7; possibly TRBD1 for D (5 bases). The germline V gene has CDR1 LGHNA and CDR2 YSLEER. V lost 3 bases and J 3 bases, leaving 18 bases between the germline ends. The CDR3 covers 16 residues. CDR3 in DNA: TGCGCCAGCAGCCATACAGGACGGTCCCCCATCTACGAGCAGTACTTC. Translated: CASSHTGRSPIYEQYF.

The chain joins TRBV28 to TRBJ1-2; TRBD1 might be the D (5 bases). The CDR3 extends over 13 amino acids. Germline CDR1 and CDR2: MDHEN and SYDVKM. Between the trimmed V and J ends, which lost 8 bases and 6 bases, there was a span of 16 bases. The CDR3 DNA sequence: TGTGCCAGCGGGGCGTCGTTGGGGAATGGCTACACCTTC. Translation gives CASGASLGNGYTF.

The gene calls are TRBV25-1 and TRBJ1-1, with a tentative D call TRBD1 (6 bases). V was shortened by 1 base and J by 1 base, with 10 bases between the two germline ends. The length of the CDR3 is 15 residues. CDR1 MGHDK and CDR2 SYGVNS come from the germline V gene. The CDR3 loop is CASSELAGANTEAFF. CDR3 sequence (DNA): TGTGCCAGCAGTGAATTAGCAGGGGCGAACACTGAAGCTTTCTTT.

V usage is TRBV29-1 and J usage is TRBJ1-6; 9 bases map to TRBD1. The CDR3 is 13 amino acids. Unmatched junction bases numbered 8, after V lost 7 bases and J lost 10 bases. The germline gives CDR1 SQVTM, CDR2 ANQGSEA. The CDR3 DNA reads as TGCAGCGAGGGGACAGGGTTTGGATCACCCCTCCACTTT. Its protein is CSEGTGFGSPLHF.

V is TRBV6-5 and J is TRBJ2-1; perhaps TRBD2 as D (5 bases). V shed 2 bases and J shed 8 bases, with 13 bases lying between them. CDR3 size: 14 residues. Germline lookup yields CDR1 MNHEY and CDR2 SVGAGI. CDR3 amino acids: CASSYEGSKDEQFF. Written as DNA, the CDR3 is TGTGCCAGCAGTTACGAGGGCAGTAAGGATGAGCAGTTCTTC.

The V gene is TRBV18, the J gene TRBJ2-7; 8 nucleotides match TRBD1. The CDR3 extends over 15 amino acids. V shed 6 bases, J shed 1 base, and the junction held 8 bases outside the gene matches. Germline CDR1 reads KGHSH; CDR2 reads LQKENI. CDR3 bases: TGTGCCAGCTCCCCAGGGACAGGTTTATCCTACGAGCAGTACTTC. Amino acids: CASSPGTGLSYEQYF.

CDR3 coding DNA: TGTGCCAGCAGTTTATTGGGACTAGCGGGGCCATCTACAGAGGGGCAGTACTTC. This sequence encodes CASSLLGLAGPSTEGQYF. The V call is TRBV28, the J call TRBJ2-7; TRBD2 matches at 13 bases. The germline V gene encodes CDR1 MDHEN and CDR2 SYDVKM. The CDR3 loop spans 18 amino acids. The V segment lost 1 base and the J segment 9 bases; nucleotides outside the gene matches: 15.

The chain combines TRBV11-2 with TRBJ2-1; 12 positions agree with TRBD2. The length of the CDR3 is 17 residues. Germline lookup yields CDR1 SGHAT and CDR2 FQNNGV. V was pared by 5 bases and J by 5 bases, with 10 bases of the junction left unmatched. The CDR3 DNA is TGTGCCAGCAGCCCCCGACTAGCGGGAGATTTACACAATGAGCAGTTCTTC. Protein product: CASSPRLAGDLHNEQFF.

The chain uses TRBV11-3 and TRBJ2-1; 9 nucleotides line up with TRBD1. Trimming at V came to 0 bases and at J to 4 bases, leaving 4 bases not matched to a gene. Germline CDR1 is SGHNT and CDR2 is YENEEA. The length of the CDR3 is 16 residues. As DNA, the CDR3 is TGTGCCAGCAGCTTAGACAGGGACAGGGTTTACAATGAGCAGTTCTTC. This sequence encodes CASSLDRDRVYNEQFF.

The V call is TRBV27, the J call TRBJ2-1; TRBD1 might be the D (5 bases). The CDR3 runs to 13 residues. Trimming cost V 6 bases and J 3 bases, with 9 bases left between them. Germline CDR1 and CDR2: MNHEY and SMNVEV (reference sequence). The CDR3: CASSADNYNEQFF. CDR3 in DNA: TGTGCCAGCAGCGCGGACAACTACAATGAGCAGTTCTTC.

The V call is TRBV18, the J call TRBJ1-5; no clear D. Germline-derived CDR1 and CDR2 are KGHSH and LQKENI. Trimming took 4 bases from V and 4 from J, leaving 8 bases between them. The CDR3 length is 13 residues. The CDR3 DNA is TGTGCCAGCTCACGCACTGATAATCAGCCCCAGCATTTT. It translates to CASSRTDNQPQHF.